This is a list of T cell receptor beta chains from one sample in a study of blood T cell repertoires in COVID-19. Clones were read by immunoSEQ multiplex PCR, and TCRdb kept only the in-frame ones, dropping some. The repertoire includes under 200,000 clones, around 77% of them detected once, and roughly 6.8% sits in the top ten. Source material: peripheral blood. These TCRs come from a man between 65 and 85 years old with active or convalescent COVID-19. CDR3s include the opening cysteine and the closing phenylalanine or tryptophan. Each record gives: J gene, clone size, D gene, V gene, CDR3 protein, CDR3 DNA. A D gene is named only where the DNA matches it firmly. Clone size appears in some rows only: once, few, many, or a class for an expanded clone.

j_call: TRBJ1-2; clone_size: -; d_call: -; v_call: TRBV14; cdr3_aa: CASSRDMGYGYTF; cdr3_nt: TGTGCCAGCAGCCGTGACATGGGCTATGGCTACACCTTC
j_call: TRBJ2-1; clone_size: once; d_call: -; v_call: TRBV9; cdr3_aa: CASSVSPRPQGNEQFF; cdr3_nt: TGTGCCAGCAGCGTAAGTCCCCGACCCCAGGGAAATGAGCAGTTCTTC
j_call: TRBJ2-5; clone_size: -; d_call: -; v_call: TRBV5-8; cdr3_aa: CASSPRGRNQETQYF; cdr3_nt: TGTGCCAGCAGCCCCCGAGGGAGGAATCAAGAGACCCAGTACTTC
j_call: TRBJ2-3; clone_size: -; d_call: -; v_call: TRBV10-1; cdr3_aa: CASSGGGTDTQYF; cdr3_nt: TGCGCCAGCAGTGGTGGGGGGACAGATACGCAGTATTTT
j_call: TRBJ2-2; clone_size: few; d_call: TRBD1; v_call: TRBV7-9; cdr3_aa: CASPRGPVGTGELFF; cdr3_nt: TGTGCCAGCCCCAGGGGGCCCGTTGGCACCGGGGAGCTGTTTTTT
j_call: TRBJ2-1; clone_size: -; d_call: TRBD1; v_call: TRBV18; cdr3_aa: CASSPGTGAFNGQFF; cdr3_nt: TGTGCCAGCTCACCAGGGACAGGGGCTTTTAATGGGCAGTTCTTC
j_call: TRBJ1-2; clone_size: -; d_call: -; v_call: TRBV2; cdr3_aa: CASSYSSGGYTF; cdr3_nt: TGTGCCAGCAGTTACTCATCGGGTGGCTACACCTTC
j_call: TRBJ1-1; clone_size: -; d_call: -; v_call: TRBV18; cdr3_aa: CASSEANMNTEAFF; cdr3_nt: TGTGCCAGCTCCGAGGCAAACATGAACACTGAAGCTTTCTTT
j_call: TRBJ2-7; clone_size: few; d_call: TRBD2; v_call: TRBV10-3; cdr3_aa: CAISEERDSYEQYF; cdr3_nt: TGTGCCATCAGTGAAGAGCGGGACTCCTACGAGCAGTACTTC
j_call: TRBJ1-1; clone_size: once; d_call: TRBD1; v_call: TRBV29-1; cdr3_aa: CSGTTGGSTEAFF; cdr3_nt: TGCAGCGGAACTACAGGGGGCAGCACTGAAGCTTTCTTT
j_call: TRBJ2-5; clone_size: -; d_call: TRBD2; v_call: TRBV29-1; cdr3_aa: CSGRTSGETQYF; cdr3_nt: TGCAGCGGCCGGACTAGCGGAGAGACCCAGTACTTC
j_call: TRBJ2-3; clone_size: -; d_call: TRBD2; v_call: TRBV29-1; cdr3_aa: CSGRLAGPTDTQYF; cdr3_nt: TGCAGCGGGCGACTAGCGGGGCCCACAGATACGCAGTATTTT
j_call: TRBJ1-1; clone_size: few; d_call: TRBD1; v_call: TRBV15; cdr3_aa: CATSRGGQAMNTEAFF; cdr3_nt: TGTGCCACCAGCAGAGGTGGACAGGCCATGAACACTGAAGCTTTCTTT
j_call: TRBJ2-1; clone_size: -; d_call: TRBD2; v_call: TRBV19; cdr3_aa: CASKRTSGGDEQFF; cdr3_nt: TGTGCCAGCAAAAGGACTAGCGGGGGGGATGAGCAGTTCTTC
j_call: TRBJ2-1; clone_size: -; d_call: -; v_call: TRBV2; cdr3_aa: CASSADSRAGYNEQFF; cdr3_nt: TGTGCCAGCAGTGCAGACTCCAGGGCAGGGTACAATGAGCAGTTCTTC
j_call: TRBJ2-5; clone_size: -; d_call: -; v_call: TRBV5-1; cdr3_aa: CASSGGGAGEETQYF; cdr3_nt: TGCGCCAGCAGCGGAGGGGGGGCCGGGGAAGAGACCCAGTACTTC
j_call: TRBJ2-5; clone_size: -; d_call: -; v_call: TRBV5-1; cdr3_aa: CASSIRPRQETQYF; cdr3_nt: TGCGCCAGCAGCATCCGACCCAGGCAAGAGACCCAGTACTTC
j_call: TRBJ1-6; clone_size: few; d_call: TRBD1; v_call: TRBV7-3; cdr3_aa: CASSLHPVGTGVSPLHF; cdr3_nt: TGTGCCAGCAGCCTCCACCCTGTCGGGACAGGGGTTTCACCCCTCCACTTT
j_call: TRBJ1-2; clone_size: -; d_call: -; v_call: TRBV2; cdr3_aa: CASSENSLNYGYTF; cdr3_nt: TGTGCCAGCAGTGAAAACAGCCTCAACTATGGCTACACCTTC
j_call: TRBJ2-7; clone_size: -; d_call: -; v_call: TRBV2; cdr3_aa: CAISLVSYEQYF; cdr3_nt: TGTGCCATCTCACTTGTCTCCTACGAGCAGTACTTC
j_call: TRBJ2-3; clone_size: -; d_call: -; v_call: TRBV29-1; cdr3_aa: CSVPTGISTDTQYF; cdr3_nt: TGCAGCGTCCCCACCGGGATTTCCACAGATACGCAGTATTTT
j_call: TRBJ1-2; clone_size: -; d_call: TRBD1; v_call: TRBV30; cdr3_aa: CAWSVQGTGINYGYTF; cdr3_nt: TGTGCCTGGAGTGTACAGGGGACAGGAATTAACTATGGCTACACCTTC
j_call: TRBJ1-1; clone_size: -; d_call: -; v_call: TRBV5-1; cdr3_aa: CASSFGRTPNTEAFF; cdr3_nt: TGCGCCAGCAGCTTTGGGAGGACACCGAACACTGAAGCTTTCTTT
j_call: TRBJ1-1; clone_size: -; d_call: -; v_call: TRBV11-3; cdr3_aa: CASSSSTGNTEAFF; cdr3_nt: TGTGCCAGCAGCTCCTCCACGGGGAACACTGAAGCTTTCTTT
j_call: TRBJ1-5; clone_size: -; d_call: -; v_call: TRBV12-3/TRBV12-4; cdr3_aa: CASSETGYQPQHF; cdr3_nt: TGTGCCAGCAGTGAAACAGGTTATCAGCCCCAGCATTTT
j_call: TRBJ2-7; clone_size: -; d_call: TRBD2; v_call: TRBV30; cdr3_aa: CAWSRGGQPTKEQYF; cdr3_nt: TGTGCCTGGAGCCGGGGGGGGCAACCTACAAAGGAGCAGTACTTC
j_call: TRBJ1-5; clone_size: -; d_call: -; v_call: TRBV6-1; cdr3_aa: CASSDRGIGNQPQHF; cdr3_nt: TGTGCCAGCAGTGACAGGGGAATAGGCAATCAGCCCCAGCATTTT
j_call: TRBJ1-5; clone_size: -; d_call: -; v_call: TRBV19; cdr3_aa: CASSPTGGFNQPQHF; cdr3_nt: TGTGCCAGTAGTCCCACGGGGGGGTTCAATCAGCCCCAGCATTTT
j_call: TRBJ1-1; clone_size: -; d_call: TRBD1; v_call: TRBV7-2; cdr3_aa: CASRERQGLTEAFF; cdr3_nt: TGTGCCAGCAGGGAAAGACAGGGGCTGACTGAAGCTTTCTTT
j_call: TRBJ1-4; clone_size: -; d_call: -; v_call: TRBV11-2; cdr3_aa: CASSTRAGGVLFF; cdr3_nt: TGTGCCAGCAGCACCCGGGCGGGGGGAGTACTGTTTTTT
j_call: TRBJ2-7; clone_size: -; d_call: -; v_call: TRBV6-2/TRBV6-3; cdr3_aa: CASSKQIGLTPSSYEQYF; cdr3_nt: TGTGCCAGCAGTAAACAAATCGGCCTGACACCGAGCTCCTACGAGCAGTACTTC
j_call: TRBJ1-3; clone_size: -; d_call: TRBD1; v_call: TRBV2; cdr3_aa: CASSEGPGQGGNTIYF; cdr3_nt: TGTGCCAGCAGTGAAGGCCCGGGACAGGGGGGAAACACCATATATTTT
j_call: TRBJ2-1; clone_size: -; d_call: TRBD2; v_call: TRBV2; cdr3_aa: CASSDPGGPLDEQFF; cdr3_nt: TGTGCCAGCAGTGATCCGGGGGGGCCGTTAGATGAGCAGTTCTTC
j_call: TRBJ2-1; clone_size: -; d_call: TRBD2; v_call: TRBV30; cdr3_aa: CAWSPAGLSNEQFF; cdr3_nt: TGTGCCTGGAGTCCAGCGGGACTCAGCAATGAGCAGTTCTTC
j_call: TRBJ2-5; clone_size: -; d_call: -; v_call: TRBV11-2; cdr3_aa: CASSFKGEETQYF; cdr3_nt: TGTGCCAGCAGCTTCAAAGGGGAAGAGACCCAGTACTTC
j_call: TRBJ1-2; clone_size: -; d_call: TRBD1; v_call: TRBV27; cdr3_aa: CASSSLKKVGQGSGYTF; cdr3_nt: TGTGCCAGCAGCTCTCTCAAGAAAGTGGGACAGGGGAGTGGCTACACCTTC
j_call: TRBJ2-3; clone_size: -; d_call: -; v_call: TRBV9; cdr3_aa: CASSVWGDADTQYF; cdr3_nt: TGTGCCAGCAGCGTTTGGGGGGACGCAGATACGCAGTATTTT
j_call: TRBJ1-1; clone_size: few; d_call: -; v_call: TRBV5-1; cdr3_aa: CASSAHRDRGTEAFF; cdr3_nt: TGCGCCAGCAGCGCCCACAGGGACCGTGGCACTGAAGCTTTCTTT
j_call: TRBJ2-1; clone_size: -; d_call: TRBD1; v_call: TRBV5-8; cdr3_aa: CASSLDRDRAYNEQFF; cdr3_nt: TGTGCCAGCAGCTTGGACCGGGACAGGGCGTACAATGAGCAGTTCTTC
j_call: TRBJ2-1; clone_size: -; d_call: TRBD2; v_call: TRBV27; cdr3_aa: CATGPPGGGEQFF; cdr3_nt: TGTGCCACCGGCCCACCCGGGGGGGGTGAGCAGTTCTTC
j_call: TRBJ1-3; clone_size: -; d_call: TRBD1; v_call: TRBV29-1; cdr3_aa: CSVWDSDSGNTIYF; cdr3_nt: TGCAGCGTATGGGACAGTGACTCTGGAAACACCATATATTTT
j_call: TRBJ2-3; clone_size: -; d_call: TRBD1; v_call: TRBV5-8; cdr3_aa: CASTPTGHLTDTQYF; cdr3_nt: TGTGCCAGCACCCCGACAGGGCACCTCACAGATACGCAGTATTTT
j_call: TRBJ2-2; clone_size: -; d_call: TRBD2; v_call: TRBV5-1; cdr3_aa: CASSPLSGVDTGELFF; cdr3_nt: TGCGCCAGCAGCCCATTGAGCGGGGTTGACACCGGGGAGCTGTTTTTT
j_call: TRBJ2-7; clone_size: -; d_call: -; v_call: TRBV4-3; cdr3_aa: CASSQDRGYGQYF; cdr3_nt: TGCGCCAGCAGCCAAGATAGGGGCTACGGGCAGTACTTC
j_call: TRBJ2-7; clone_size: -; d_call: TRBD2; v_call: TRBV3-1/TRBV3-2; cdr3_aa: CASSGRYEQYF; cdr3_nt: TGTGCGTCTAGCGGGAGGTACGAGCAGTACTTC
j_call: TRBJ1-1; clone_size: -; d_call: -; v_call: TRBV30; cdr3_aa: CAWSVLSDTEAFF; cdr3_nt: TGTGCCTGGAGTGTACTATCGGACACTGAAGCTTTCTTT
j_call: TRBJ2-1; clone_size: -; d_call: TRBD2; v_call: TRBV7-3; cdr3_aa: CASSPFHLLAGRLNEQFF; cdr3_nt: TGTGCCAGCAGCCCTTTTCACCTACTAGCGGGAAGACTAAATGAGCAGTTCTTC
j_call: TRBJ1-6; clone_size: few; d_call: -; v_call: TRBV25-1; cdr3_aa: CASSESGNSPLHF; cdr3_nt: TGTGCCAGCAGTGAATCGGGGAATTCACCCCTCCACTTT
j_call: TRBJ1-1; clone_size: -; d_call: TRBD1; v_call: TRBV6-5; cdr3_aa: CASSYQTGWANTEAFF; cdr3_nt: TGTGCCAGCAGTTACCAGACAGGGTGGGCTAACACTGAAGCTTTCTTT
j_call: TRBJ1-6; clone_size: many; d_call: TRBD1; v_call: TRBV6-6; cdr3_aa: CASKTGVVSPLHF; cdr3_nt: TGTGCCAGCAAGACAGGGGTGGTTTCACCCCTCCACTTT
j_call: TRBJ2-5; clone_size: few; d_call: TRBD2; v_call: TRBV2; cdr3_aa: CASLGQERERETQYF; cdr3_nt: TGTGCCAGCCTAGGTCAGGAGCGGGAGCGAGAGACCCAGTACTTC
j_call: TRBJ2-5; clone_size: -; d_call: TRBD2; v_call: TRBV3-1/TRBV3-2; cdr3_aa: CASSLRTSARETQYF; cdr3_nt: TGTGCCAGCAGCCTTCGGACTAGCGCAAGGGAGACCCAGTACTTC
j_call: TRBJ2-1; clone_size: -; d_call: -; v_call: TRBV3-1/TRBV3-2; cdr3_aa: CASSQDMSGAYNEQFF; cdr3_nt: TGTGCCAGCAGCCAAGACATGTCGGGGGCCTACAATGAGCAGTTCTTC
j_call: TRBJ2-5; clone_size: -; d_call: -; v_call: TRBV19; cdr3_aa: CASTLTLVNQETQYF; cdr3_nt: TGTGCCAGTACCCTGACGCTAGTTAACCAAGAGACCCAGTACTTC
j_call: TRBJ2-5; clone_size: -; d_call: -; v_call: TRBV7-9; cdr3_aa: CASSPDRPRGPQETQYF; cdr3_nt: TGTGCCAGCAGCCCCGATAGGCCCAGAGGGCCCCAAGAGACCCAGTACTTC
j_call: TRBJ1-2; clone_size: -; d_call: -; v_call: TRBV7-9; cdr3_aa: CASSFFTDNYGYTF; cdr3_nt: TGTGCCAGCAGCTTCTTCACAGACAACTATGGCTACACCTTC
j_call: TRBJ1-1; clone_size: -; d_call: -; v_call: TRBV20-1; cdr3_aa: CSAGRNTEAFF; cdr3_nt: TGCAGTGCTGGGAGGAACACTGAAGCTTTCTTT
j_call: TRBJ1-1; clone_size: -; d_call: -; v_call: TRBV7-2; cdr3_aa: CASSLRGQMNTEAFF; cdr3_nt: TGTGCCAGCAGCTTACGCGGGCAGATGAACACTGAAGCTTTCTTT
j_call: TRBJ1-1; clone_size: -; d_call: -; v_call: TRBV29-1; cdr3_aa: CSAEGQTNTEAFF; cdr3_nt: TGCAGCGCCGAAGGACAGACAAACACTGAAGCTTTCTTT
j_call: TRBJ2-5; clone_size: once; d_call: TRBD2; v_call: TRBV4-1; cdr3_aa: CASSPAGDQETQYF; cdr3_nt: TGCGCCAGCAGCCCGGCGGGAGACCAAGAGACCCAGTACTTC